Sequencing of this T cell receptor beta chain was carried out in a study of blood T cell repertoires in COVID-19 (dated by TCRdb to 2018 to 2020). For context, the study as a whole: The collaborator samples originated in the United States, Italy and Spain and spanned the acute and convalescent phases of COVID-19. The prospective study material was composed of cDNA or gDNA derived from T cells, B-cell-depleted T cells, or PBMCs. Deeply sampled blood TCRbeta repertoires from subjects exposed to, actively infected with, or recovered from COVID-19 were included in the dataset. The repertoires were released in a freely available public database meant as a resource for research on the immune response to SARS-CoV-2. Samples came from the ongoing ImmuneRACE study (first 160 participants) plus 1,254 subjects from 6 global collaborators. Sample metadata almost always included a de-identified subject ID, COVID-19 status, age in years and sex. Where HLA class I and class II types were available, the types were taken from metadata supplied by the sample provider, not from assay-based typing.

TCRbeta CDR3 regions were amplified from genomic DNA using the immunoSEQ Assay, a bias-controlled multiplex PCR. The original pipeline was this. Nucleated cell counts per sample were estimated from amplification of reference gene primers within the assay. To quantify the absolute abundance of each unique TCRbeta CDR3 rearrangement, sequence reads were collapsed and filtered. For each sample, productive Simpson clonality was calculated as the square root of Simpson's diversity index across productive rearrangements. This immuneACCESS table, as held by TCRdb, lists in-frame sequences with V and J called but not all clones. Of the missing ones, under half trace to an unresolved V gene in checked studies; the others have no known cause. D and trimming come from the DNA, and the V and J calls and clone size come from that table. This sample lists around 94,000 clones; about 80% were detected once. The ten largest account for 4.5% of the sample.

As to this clone: Its specific antigen is unknown. No base quality values were provided; no much bigger clone lies one nucleotide off.

The study at large found these results: The amount of clinical and demographic metadata varied by source and participant and was provided uncurated.

Including cysteine and phenylalanine, the CDR3 has 13 amino acids. Only the CDR3 DNA is retained, 39 bases long and in frame from the first base. Between the V and J ends, shortened by 4 bases and 5 bases respectively, the junction contains 10 bases. The germline V gene encodes CDR1 SGHTS and CDR2 YDEGEE. Collaborating institutions collected whole blood in K2EDTA tubes following their own protocols. Collaborator samples were shipped for TCRbeta analysis as frozen whole blood, isolated PBMCs, or DNA extracted from either sample type. The TCR originated in a human donor in a cohort sampled during active COVID-19. The specimen was peripheral blood. The chain joins TRBV5-8 to TRBJ1-5, with a tentative D gene TRBD1 over 5 matching bases. In nucleotide form, the sequence is TGTGCCAGCAGCCAATCGACAGATCAGCCCCAGCATTTT. Its translation reads: CASSQSTDQPQHF.